The 16 T cell receptor beta chains below come from one sample, sequenced in a study of response to subunit inactivated influenza vaccine. TCRdb re-called the RT-PCR reads with MiXCR, one entry per CDR3 protein. Among some 500,000 distinct CDR3 sequences listed, over 25% were seen once. Here the sequenced sample was CD4+ T cells sorted from PBMCs, taken roughly 5 days after vaccination. The receptors here all came from a man in his fifties who received an inactivated influenza vaccine.

This chain links TRBV6-5 with TRBJ1-3; D call uncertain. Germline V gene lookup returns CDR1 MNHEY and CDR2 SVGAGI. The V gene lost 0 bases and the J gene lost 3 bases, with 9 bases spanning the gap. The CDR3 sequence is 15 residues long. CDR3 region: CASSYSTSGGNTIYF. The CDR3, as DNA: TGTGCCAGCAGTTACTCCACGTCAGGTGGAAACACCATATATTTT.

This clonotype was seen only a few times. J is TRBJ2-4 and V is TRBV6-1; tentative D call: TRBD2 (5 bases). The germline V gene encodes CDR1 MNHNS and CDR2 SASEGT. This CDR3 has 13 residues. V lost 4 bases to trimming and J lost 8 bases, with 12 bases between them. CDR3 sequence (DNA): TGTGCCAGCAGTGGGAGAGAGGGTTACATTCAGTACTTC. Translation: CASSGREGYIQYF.

This clonotype was counted at least ten times. A read error may produce the germline difference seen at one junction end. This chain connects TRBV5-1 to TRBJ2-6; D ambiguous. The CDR3 is 14 amino acids. Germline CDR1 SGHRS, CDR2 YFSETQ. CDR3 amino acids: CASSLSSGANVLTF. The CDR3 coding sequence is TGTGCCAGCAGCTTGAGCTCTGGGGCCAACGTCCTGACTTTC.

V is TRBV12-3 or TRBV12-4 and J is TRBJ2-1, with D hard to call. The CDR3 length is 11 residues. Between the trimmed V and J ends, which lost 6 bases and 7 bases, there was a span of 7 bases. DNA of the CDR3: TGTGCCAGCAGGGCAAGAAATGAGCAGTTCTTC. Translated: CASRARNEQFF.

The chain carries TRBV11-2 and TRBJ2-7; D remains unclear. Germline V gene sequence: CDR1 SGHAT, CDR2 FQNNGV. The CDR3 extends over 15 amino acids. Trimming left V 3 bases short and J 0 bases short, with 12 bases between. The CDR3 region is CASSFMAESSYEQYF. The CDR3 nucleotides are TGTGCCAGCAGCTTCATGGCTGAGAGCTCCTACGAGCAGTACTTC.

The J gene is TRBJ1-2, the V gene TRBV12-3 or TRBV12-4; 10 bases fit TRBD1. The CDR3 length is 15 residues. V dropped 7 bases and J dropped 3; count of bases not matched to a gene: 8. CDR3 in amino acids: CASTIRTGGDYGYTF. CDR3 nucleotide sequence: TGTGCCAGCACCATTCGGACAGGGGGTGACTATGGCTACACCTTC.

Only a few counts were recorded for this clonotype. The chain couples TRBV20-1 to TRBJ2-7, with a weak D call TRBD2 (5 bases). With 7 bases removed from V and 2 bases from J, the gap between germline ends came to 9 bases. This CDR3 contains 11 residues. The germline V gene encodes CDR1 DFQATT and CDR2 SNEGSKA (reference sequence). The CDR3 reads CSGELTYEQYF. Here the CDR3 DNA reads TGCAGTGGGGAGCTTACCTACGAGCAGTACTTC.

J is TRBJ2-1 and V is TRBV20-1, with 8 positions matching TRBD2. The CDR3 is made up of 15 amino acids. The germline V gene has CDR1 DFQATT and CDR2 SNEGSKA (reference sequence). J gave up 4 bases and V 2 bases, and 7 bases lay outside the gene matches. CDR3 region: CSARLAGRLYNEQFF. As DNA, the CDR3 is TGCAGTGCTAGACTAGCGGGTCGGTTGTACAATGAGCAGTTCTTC.

The J gene is TRBJ1-1, the V gene TRBV12-3 or TRBV12-4; D not certain. This CDR3 contains 12 residues. Trimming cost V 0 bases and J 4 bases, with 3 bases left between them. The CDR3 region is CASSLAVTEAFF. Here the CDR3 DNA reads TGTGCCAGCAGTTTAGCGGTCACTGAAGCTTTCTTT.

This clonotype was counted only a few times. The chain carries TRBV11-2 and TRBJ2-5; 8 bases agree with TRBD2. In germline, CDR1 is SGHAT, CDR2 FQNNGV. CDR3 length equals 16 residues. V shed 0 bases and J 4 bases; nucleotides not matched to a gene: 7. The CDR3 bases are TGTGCCAGCAGCTTAGATCTCGGGGGGGGAGGAGAGACCCAGTACTTC. Amino acid sequence: CASSLDLGGGGETQYF.

In this sample, this clonotype turned up many times. The CDR3 is CASSFTPYNSPLHF. The CDR3 DNA follows: TGTGCCAGCAGTTTCACACCCTATAATTCACCCCTCCACTTT. V is TRBV27 and J is TRBJ1-6; D unclear. The CDR3 loop spans 14 amino acids. The V gene's germline CDR1 is MNHEY and CDR2 SMNVEV (reference sequence). With 3 bases removed from V and 2 bases from J, the gap between germline ends came to 5 bases.

The rearrangement joins TRBV28 to TRBJ2-7, with a tentative D call TRBD2 (5 bases). With 6 bases removed from V and 3 bases from J, the gap between germline ends came to 12 bases. Germline lookup yields CDR1 MDHEN and CDR2 SYDVKM. This CDR3 is 13 amino acids long. Here the CDR3 DNA reads TGTGCCAGCAGCACACCGAGGGTCTACGAGCAGTACTTC. Protein sequence: CASSTPRVYEQYF.

This clonotype was seen repeatedly, ten times or more. The rearrangement links TRBV5-1 to TRBJ2-7, with 11 bases aligning to TRBD1. J was trimmed by 3 bases and V by 4 bases; bases with no gene match: 6. Germline assignment: CDR1 SGHRS and CDR2 YFSETQ. CDR3 length: 15 residues. Here the CDR3 reads CASSQPGTGGYEQYF. The CDR3 DNA sequence: TGCGCCAGCAGCCAGCCCGGGACAGGGGGCTACGAGCAGTACTTC.

This clonotype was picked up a small number of times. The rearrangement joins TRBV12-3 or TRBV12-4 to TRBJ1-6; the D is unclear. Trimming pared 4 bases from V and 7 bases from J, leaving 11 bases between. The CDR3 is 14 residues long. CDR3 nucleotides: TGTGCCAGCAGTTACTCCGATCTAAATTCACCCCTCCACTTT. Translating it yields CASSYSDLNSPLHF.

This clonotype was recorded a few times. This chain joins TRBV27 and TRBJ1-1; no clear D gene. The CDR3 length is 14 residues. The germline CDR1 and CDR2 sequences are MNHEY and SMNVEV (reference sequence). Trimming stripped 1 base from V and 4 bases from J, with 10 bases between. Here the CDR3 reads CASSLWQRGTEAFF. CDR3 sequence (DNA): TGTGCCAGCAGTTTATGGCAACGGGGCACTGAAGCTTTCTTT.

J is TRBJ1-5 and V is TRBV2, with 7 bases lining up with TRBD1. The CDR3 runs 14 residues. The germline V gene has CDR1 SNHLY and CDR2 FYNNEI. After removal of 7 bases from V and 0 bases from J, the junction contained 3 bases not matched to a gene. CDR3 DNA sequence: TGTGCCAGCAAAAGGGGGCATAGCAATCAGCCCCAGCATTTT. This gives the protein CASKRGHSNQPQHF. Based on the CDR3 plus reference TRBV2 and TRBJ1-5, the full variable domain is EPEVTQTPSHQVTQMGQEVILRCVPISNHLYFYWYRQILGQKVEFLVSFYNNEISEKSEIFDDQFSVERPDGSNFTLKIRSTKLEDSAMYFCASKRGHSNQPQHFGDGTRLSIL.